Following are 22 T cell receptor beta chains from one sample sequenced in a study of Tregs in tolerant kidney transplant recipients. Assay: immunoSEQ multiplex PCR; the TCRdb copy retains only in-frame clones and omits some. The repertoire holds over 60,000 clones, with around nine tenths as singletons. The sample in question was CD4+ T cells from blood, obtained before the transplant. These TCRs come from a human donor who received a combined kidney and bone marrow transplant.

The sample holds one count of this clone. The CDR3 here is CASSLGQGPYEQYF. CDR3 coding DNA: TGCGCCAGCAGCTTGGGACAGGGCCCCTACGAGCAGTACTTC. The chain joins TRBV5-1 to TRBJ2-7, with 7 bases aligning to TRBD1. The CDR3 has 14 amino acids. V dropped 0 bases and J dropped 2; count of bases not matched to a gene: 2. Germline lookup yields CDR1 SGHRS and CDR2 YFSETQ. The whole variable domain, remainder taken from reference TRBV5-1 and TRBJ2-7, is KAGVTQTPRYLIKTRGQQVTLSCSPISGHRSVSWYQQTPGQGLQFLFEYFSETQRNKGNFPGRFSGRQFSNSRSEMNVSTLELGDSALYLCASSLGQGPYEQYFGPGTRLTVT.

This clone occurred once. The CDR3: CASSLVNGELFF. Written as DNA, the CDR3 is TGTGCCAGCAGCCTAGTTAACGGGGAGCTGTTTTTT. The chain couples TRBV7-3 to TRBJ2-2; the D is unclear. Trimming shortened V by 5 bases and J by 7 bases, and 8 bases separated the two germline ends. Per the germline V gene, CDR1 is SGHTA and CDR2 is FQGTGA. The CDR3 spans 12 residues.

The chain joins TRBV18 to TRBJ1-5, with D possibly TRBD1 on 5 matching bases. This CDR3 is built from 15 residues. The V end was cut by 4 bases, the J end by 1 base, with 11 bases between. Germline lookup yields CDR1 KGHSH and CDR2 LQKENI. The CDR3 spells CASSRGRVSNQPQHF. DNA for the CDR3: TGTGCCAGCTCACGCGGCAGGGTGAGCAATCAGCCCCAGCATTTT.

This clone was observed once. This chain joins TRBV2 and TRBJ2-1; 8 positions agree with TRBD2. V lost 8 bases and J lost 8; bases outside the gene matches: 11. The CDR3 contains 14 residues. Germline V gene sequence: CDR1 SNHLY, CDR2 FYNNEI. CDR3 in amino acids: CASQGLVQAHEQFF. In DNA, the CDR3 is TGTGCCAGCCAGGGACTAGTCCAGGCCCATGAGCAGTTCTTC.

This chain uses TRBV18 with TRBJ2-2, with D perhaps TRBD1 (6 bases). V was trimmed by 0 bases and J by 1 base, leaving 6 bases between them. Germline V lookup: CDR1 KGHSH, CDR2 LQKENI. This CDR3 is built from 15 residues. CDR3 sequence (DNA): TGTGCCAGCTCACCACCGGGACAGAACACCGGGGAGCTGTTTTTT. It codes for CASSPPGQNTGELFF.

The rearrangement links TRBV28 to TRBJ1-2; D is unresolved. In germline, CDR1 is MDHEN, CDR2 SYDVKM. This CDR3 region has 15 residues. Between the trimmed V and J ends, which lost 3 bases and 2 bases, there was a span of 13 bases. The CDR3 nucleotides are TGTGCCAGCAGTTTGCCAGGATTAACAAACTATGGCTACACCTTC. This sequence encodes CASSLPGLTNYGYTF.

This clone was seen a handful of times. The CDR3 DNA reads TGCGCCAGCAGCCAGACGGGCGGGGAGATCGACACTGAAGCTTTCTTT. As protein: CASSQTGGEIDTEAFF. This sequence joins TRBV4-1 and TRBJ1-1, with D uncertain. V lost 3 bases to trimming and J lost 3 bases, with 17 bases between them. In germline, CDR1 is MGHRA, CDR2 YSYEKL. The CDR3 consists of 16 residues.

The CDR3 sequence is CASTLTIAADYNEQFF. CDR3 in DNA: TGCGCCAGCACCTTAACCATAGCGGCCGACTACAATGAGCAGTTCTTC. The chain employs TRBV5-1 and TRBJ2-1, with D possibly matching TRBD2 (6 bases). CDR1 SGHRS and CDR2 YFSETQ come from the germline V gene. The CDR3 is 16 amino acids. V lost 6 bases and J 3 bases, leaving 19 bases between the germline ends. The full variable domain, with the rest looked up from reference TRBV5-1 and TRBJ2-1, is KAGVTQTPRYLIKTRGQQVTLSCSPISGHRSVSWYQQTPGQGLQFLFEYFSETQRNKGNFPGRFSGRQFSNSRSEMNVSTLELGDSALYLCASTLTIAADYNEQFFGPGTRLTVL.

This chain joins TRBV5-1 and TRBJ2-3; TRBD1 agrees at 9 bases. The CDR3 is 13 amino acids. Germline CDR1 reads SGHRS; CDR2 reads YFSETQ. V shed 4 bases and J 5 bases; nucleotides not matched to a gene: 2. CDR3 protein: CASSVTGGDTQYF. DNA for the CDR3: TGCGCCAGCAGCGTGACAGGGGGAGATACGCAGTATTTT.

CDR3: CASSLAGVVTDTQYF. The CDR3 nucleotides are TGTGCCAGCAGTCTAGCGGGAGTGGTCACAGATACGCAGTATTTT. This chain connects TRBV28 to TRBJ2-3; TRBD2 matches at 10 bases. Germline values: CDR1 MDHEN, CDR2 SYDVKM. V dropped 5 bases and J dropped 2; count of bases not matched to a gene: 4. The CDR3 totals 15 residues.

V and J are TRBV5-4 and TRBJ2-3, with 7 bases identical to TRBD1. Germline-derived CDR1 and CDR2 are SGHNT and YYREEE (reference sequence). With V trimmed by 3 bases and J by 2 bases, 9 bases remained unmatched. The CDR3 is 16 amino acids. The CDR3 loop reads CASSSLQGISTDTQYF. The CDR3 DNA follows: TGTGCCAGCAGCTCGTTACAGGGGATCTCCACAGATACGCAGTATTTT.

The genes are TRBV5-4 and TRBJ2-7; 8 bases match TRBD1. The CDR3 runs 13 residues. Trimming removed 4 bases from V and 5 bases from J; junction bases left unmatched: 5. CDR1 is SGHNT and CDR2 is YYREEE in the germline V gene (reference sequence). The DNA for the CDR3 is TGTGCCAGCAGCCTACAGGGGGTCCACGAGCAGTACTTC. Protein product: CASSLQGVHEQYF.

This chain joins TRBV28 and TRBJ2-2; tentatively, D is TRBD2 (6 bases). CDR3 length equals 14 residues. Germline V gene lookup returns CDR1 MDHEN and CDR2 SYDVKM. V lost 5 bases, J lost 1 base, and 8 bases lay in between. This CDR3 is CASSGRENTGELFF. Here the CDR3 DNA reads TGTGCCAGCAGTGGGCGGGAGAACACCGGGGAGCTGTTTTTT.

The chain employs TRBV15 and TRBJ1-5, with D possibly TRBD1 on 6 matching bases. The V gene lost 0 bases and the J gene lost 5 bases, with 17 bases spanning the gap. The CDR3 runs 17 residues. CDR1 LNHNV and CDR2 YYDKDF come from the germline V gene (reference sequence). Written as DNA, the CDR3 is TGTGCCACCAGCAGAGATAGGGGGACACTCGGGGATCAGCCCCAGCATTTT. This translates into CATSRDRGTLGDQPQHF.

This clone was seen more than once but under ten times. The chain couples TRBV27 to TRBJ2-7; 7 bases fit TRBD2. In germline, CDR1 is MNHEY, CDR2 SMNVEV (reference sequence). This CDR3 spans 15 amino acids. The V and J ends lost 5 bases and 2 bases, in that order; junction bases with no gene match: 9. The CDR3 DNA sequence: TGTGCCAGCAGTCCAGAGCGGGGCAGAACCTACGAGCAGTACTTC. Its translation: CASSPERGRTYEQYF.

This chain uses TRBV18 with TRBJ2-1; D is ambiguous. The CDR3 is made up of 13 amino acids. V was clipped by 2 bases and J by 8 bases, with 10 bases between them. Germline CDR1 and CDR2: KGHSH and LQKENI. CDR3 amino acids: CASSPLGRDEQFF. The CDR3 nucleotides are TGTGCCAGCTCACCATTAGGTCGGGATGAGCAGTTCTTC.

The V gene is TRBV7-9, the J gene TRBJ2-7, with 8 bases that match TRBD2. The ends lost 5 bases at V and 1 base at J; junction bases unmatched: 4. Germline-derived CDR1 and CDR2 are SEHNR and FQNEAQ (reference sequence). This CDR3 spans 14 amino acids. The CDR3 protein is CASSPGTSSYEQYF. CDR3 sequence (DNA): TGTGCCAGCAGCCCCGGGACTAGTTCCTACGAGCAGTACTTC.

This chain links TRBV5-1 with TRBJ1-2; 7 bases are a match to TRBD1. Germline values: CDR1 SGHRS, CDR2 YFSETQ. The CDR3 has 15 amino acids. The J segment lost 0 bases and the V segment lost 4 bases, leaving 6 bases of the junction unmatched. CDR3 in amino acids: CASSEGGTANYGYTF. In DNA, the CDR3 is TGCGCCAGCAGCGAAGGAGGGACAGCTAACTATGGCTACACCTTC.

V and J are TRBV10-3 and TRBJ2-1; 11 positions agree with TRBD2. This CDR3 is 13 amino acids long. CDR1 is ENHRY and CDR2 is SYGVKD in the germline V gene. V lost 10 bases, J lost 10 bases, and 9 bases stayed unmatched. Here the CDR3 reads CATGTSGPSEQFF. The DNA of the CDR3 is TGTGCCACCGGGACTAGCGGTCCGTCGGAGCAGTTCTTC.

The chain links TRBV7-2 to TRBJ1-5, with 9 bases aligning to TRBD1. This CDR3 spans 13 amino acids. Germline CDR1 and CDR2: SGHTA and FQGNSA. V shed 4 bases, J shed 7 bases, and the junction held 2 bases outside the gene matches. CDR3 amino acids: CASSSDRGQPQHF. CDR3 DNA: TGTGCCAGCAGCTCAGACAGGGGGCAGCCCCAGCATTTT.

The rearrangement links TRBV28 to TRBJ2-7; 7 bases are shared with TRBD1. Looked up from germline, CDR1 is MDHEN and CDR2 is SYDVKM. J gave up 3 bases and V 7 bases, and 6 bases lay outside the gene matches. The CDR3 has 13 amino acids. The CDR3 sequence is CASTWDSVYEQYF. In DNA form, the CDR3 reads TGTGCCAGCACCTGGGACAGTGTCTACGAGCAGTACTTC.

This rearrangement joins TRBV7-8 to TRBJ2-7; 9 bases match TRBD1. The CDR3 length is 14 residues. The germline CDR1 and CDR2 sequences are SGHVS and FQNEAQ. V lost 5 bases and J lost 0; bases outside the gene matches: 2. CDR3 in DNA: TGTGCCAGCAGCCAGGGACAGGGCTCCTACGAGCAGTACTTC. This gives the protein CASSQGQGSYEQYF.